What follows describes a single T cell receptor (beta chain). Its antigen remains unidentified. The V end was cut by 5 bases, the J end by 3 bases, with 10 bases between. The CDR3 has 13 residues. Germline V lookup: CDR1 SGHVS, CDR2 FNYEAQ. This entry belongs to a study of high-grade serous ovarian cancer treatment subgroups. Study summary: On average, roughly 15,000 reads and 7,000 to 8,000 unique TCR beta rearrangements were obtained per sample. Regarding the study as a whole: These tumor repertoires lack spatial information from bulk sequencing. Different patients shared almost no repertoire; same-patient tumors shared about 0.1 to 0.8. Repertoire analysis covered CDR3 alone, not CDR1 or CDR2.

Tumor samples were obtained before definitive surgery or chemotherapy. Generated by immunoSEQ multiplex PCR, the TCRdb table keeps only in-frame clones and is missing some. The sample has approximately 5,000 clones, 60% to 75% seen once. Input material: tumor tissue. This TCR was sampled from a human donor with high-grade serous ovarian cancer. The chain employs TRBV7-6 and TRBJ2-5; D is unresolved. CDR3 protein: CASSRLRKETQYF. The CDR3 DNA sequence: TGTGCCAGCAGCCGCCTCCGGAAAGAGACCCAGTACTTC.